These T cell receptor beta chains were read from a single sample in a study of low-dose radiotherapy and immunotherapy resistance in tumors. TCRdb recomputed calls from the reads with MiXCR, one row per CDR3 protein. The table has tens of thousands of distinct CDR3 sequences, over 15% seen once. The sample was PBMCs, taken before treatment. The receptors stem from a male donor with prostate cancer. CDR3s include the opening cysteine and the closing phenylalanine or tryptophan. Fields, in order: V gene, J gene, D gene, CDR3 protein. The D gene is left open where the match is weak.

TRBV6-1,TRBJ2-7,TRBD2,CASSDPSGAYEQYF
TRBV4-1,TRBJ1-1,TRBD1,CASSQDRGQASTEAFF
TRBV4-1,TRBJ2-7,NA,CASSQVVLGGASYEQYF
TRBV29-1,TRBJ1-1,NA,CSGQQEPNTEAFF
TRBV12-3/TRBV12-4,TRBJ2-5,NA,CASSPSTPLAAQYF
TRBV7-2,TRBJ1-1,NA,CASSLVGPVNTEAFF
TRBV19,TRBJ1-2,NA,CASSTTGIDNYGYTF
TRBV7-6,TRBJ1-1,NA,CASSLGGAQMNTEAFF
TRBV7-9,TRBJ1-4,NA,CASTPTTTNEKLFF
TRBV5-6,TRBJ2-2,NA,CASSSWTVANTGELFF
TRBV12-3/TRBV12-4,TRBJ1-2,NA,CASSFQGRSGYTF
TRBV20-1,TRBJ1-1,TRBD1,CSARDRGGGTEAFF
TRBV2,TRBJ1-2,TRBD1,CASSLQGVRYGYTF
TRBV9,TRBJ1-4,TRBD1,CASSVSSPGTGTFNEKLFF
TRBV30,TRBJ1-1,TRBD1,CAWTNPRGRGAFF